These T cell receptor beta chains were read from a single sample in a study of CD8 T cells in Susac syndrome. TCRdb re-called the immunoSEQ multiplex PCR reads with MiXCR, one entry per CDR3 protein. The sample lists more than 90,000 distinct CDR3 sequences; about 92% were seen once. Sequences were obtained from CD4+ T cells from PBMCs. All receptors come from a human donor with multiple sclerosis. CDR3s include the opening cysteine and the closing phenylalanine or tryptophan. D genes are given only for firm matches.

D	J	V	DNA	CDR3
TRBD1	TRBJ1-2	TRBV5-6	TGTGCCAGCAGCCCTAAGGGGGCTAACCCCTATGGCTACACCTTC	CASSPKGANPYGYTF
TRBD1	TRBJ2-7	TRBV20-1	TGCAGTGCTAGAGATCCGGGACAGTCCTACGAGCAGTACTTC	CSARDPGQSYEQYF
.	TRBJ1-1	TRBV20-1	TGCAGTGCTAGAGGGACGGAATCGATGAACACTGAAGCTTTCTTT	CSARGTESMNTEAFF
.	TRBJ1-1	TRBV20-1	TGCAGTGCCCCACGCTTGGGGGAACAACGGTCTGAAGCTTTCTTT	CSAPRLGEQRSEAFF
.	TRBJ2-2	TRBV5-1	TGCGCCAGCAGCTTGGATCTAGCGATGAGCGGGGAGCTGTTTTTT	CASSLDLAMSGELFF
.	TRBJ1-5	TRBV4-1	TGCGCCAGCAGCCAAGATCCAGCGGTAGGGCCCCAGCATTTT	CASSQDPAVGPQHF
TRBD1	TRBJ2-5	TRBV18	TGTGCCAGCTCAATCGGACAGGGACTTAGTCGATCTCGAGAGACCCAGTACTTC	CASSIGQGLSRSRETQYF
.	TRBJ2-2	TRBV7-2	TGTGCCAGCCACAGGAGCGGCACGAACACCGGGGAGCTGTTTTTT	CASHRSGTNTGELFF
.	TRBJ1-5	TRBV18	TGTGCCAGCTCACCACCATCGACTGGGCCATTCAATCAGCCCCAGCATTTT	CASSPPSTGPFNQPQHF
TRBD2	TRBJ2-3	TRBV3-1	TGTGCCAGCAGCCAACTAGCGGGGGGGCGAAATCCAGATACGCAGTATTTT	CASSQLAGGRNPDTQYF
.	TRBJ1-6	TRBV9	TGTGCCAGCAGCGAGGGGGGGCAGGGTAGGACACCCCTCCACTTT	CASSEGGQGRTPLHF
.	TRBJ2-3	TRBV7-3	TGTGCCAGCAGCCCCGGCTGGGCCGCAGATACGCAGTATTTT	CASSPGWAADTQYF
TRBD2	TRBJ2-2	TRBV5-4	TGTGCCAGCAGCTTTGGCAGCGGGGGCGGGAACACCGGGGAGCTGTTTTTT	CASSFGSGGGNTGELFF
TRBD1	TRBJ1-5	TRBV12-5	TGTGCTAGTGGAATGACAGGGGACAATCAGCCCCAGCATTTT	CASGMTGDNQPQHF
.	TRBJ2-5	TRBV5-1	TGCGCCAGCAGCTCGCCCGTAACACAAGAGACCCAGTACTTC	CASSSPVTQETQYF
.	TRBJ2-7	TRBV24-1	TGTGCCACCAGTAACAGGGAGAGCTCCTACGAGCAGTACTTC	CATSNRESSYEQYF
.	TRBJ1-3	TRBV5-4	TGTGCCAGCGGACGGACTGGGGAAAACACCATATATTTT	CASGRTGENTIYF
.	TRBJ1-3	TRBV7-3	TGTGCCAGCAGCGAGGGGGACTCTGGAAACACCATATATTTT	CASSEGDSGNTIYF
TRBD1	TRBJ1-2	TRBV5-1	TGCGCCAGCAGCTTGGGGACAGGGGGCGGTGGCTACACCTTC	CASSLGTGGGGYTF
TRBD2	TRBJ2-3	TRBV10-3	TGTGCCATCAGAGGCGGGGGGAACACAGATACGCAGTATTTT	CAIRGGGNTDTQYF
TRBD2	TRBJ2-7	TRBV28	TGTGCCAGCACCGAACCGGGGGGAACCTACGAGCAGTACTTC	CASTEPGGTYEQYF
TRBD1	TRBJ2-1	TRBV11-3	TGTGCCAGCAGCTTATCGGGACAGTACAATGAGCAGTTCTTC	CASSLSGQYNEQFF